A single TCR beta chain is shown here with its context. What it binds is unknown. This sample is drawn from a study of T-cell reconstitution after alpha-beta-depleted transplantation in children. This CDR3 spans 15 amino acids. With 0 bases clipped from V and 2 bases from J, the junction kept 2 bases outside the gene matches. Per the germline V gene, CDR1 is SGDLS and CDR2 is YYNGEE. Study outcomes and limitations: Some patients showed high day-60 TCRbeta diversity, which derived from surviving recipient T cells and thymic progenitors. T-cell counts and diversity at one year following transplant were attributed mainly to newly produced T cells. In patients about two months after transplant, alpha-beta T cells reportedly arose from several hundred expanded graft clones.

Preparation of the TCRbeta library involved a method that used unique molecular identifiers. TCRdb reanalysed the PCR reads using MiXCR and keeps one entry per CDR3 protein. The table has about 540,000 distinct CDR3 sequences, 25% to 30% seen once; the top ten hold around a third. The receptor was isolated from a boy in the first two years of life with Wiskott-Aldrich syndrome, due to receive a stem cell transplant. The sample here was PBMCs, taken before TCRalphabeta/CD19-depleted stem cell transplant. This rearrangement joins TRBV9 to TRBJ2-7; 10 bases agree with TRBD2. In nucleotides, the CDR3 is TGTGCCAGCAGCGTAGGGACTAGCGGTGCCTACGAGCAGTACTTC. Protein sequence: CASSVGTSGAYEQYF.